These T cell receptor beta chains were read from a single sample in a study of shared clonotypes between healthy human individuals. Clones were read by immunoSEQ multiplex PCR, and TCRdb kept only the in-frame ones, dropping some. The sample contains 450,000 to 500,000 clones, 79% of which appear only once. The source material was PBMCs. The receptors shown here come from a woman aged 40-49 years in good health. Some clones in this sample may be carry-over from other donors' samples. The CDR3 runs from the conserved cysteine through the conserved F or W. Fields, in order: J gene, clone size, D gene, V gene, CDR3 protein, CDR3 DNA. The D gene is left open where the match is weak. Expanded clones are given a class, and other clones once, few, many or no size at all.

TRBJ2-7	-	-	TRBV27	CASSLGRSLEQYF	TGTGCCAGCAGTTTGGGGAGGTCGCTCGAGCAGTACTTC
TRBJ2-5	many	-	TRBV5-4	CASSPDGQKETQYF	TGTGCCAGCAGCCCGGATGGACAGAAAGAGACCCAGTACTTC
TRBJ2-7	-	-	TRBV6-6	CASRAQREAYEQYF	TGTGCCAGTCGTGCTCAAAGGGAGGCCTACGAGCAGTACTTC
TRBJ2-7	-	-	TRBV7-2	CASSLSDGYEQYF	TGTGCCAGCAGCTTATCGGACGGTTACGAGCAGTACTTC
TRBJ2-5	-	-	TRBV7-8	CASSLYRKETQYF	TGTGCCAGCAGCCTATACCGAAAAGAGACCCAGTACTTC
TRBJ1-2	-	-	TRBV27	CASSYGLGGRGYTF	TGTGCCAGCAGTTATGGGCTAGGGGGGAGAGGCTACACCTTC
TRBJ2-7	few	TRBD2	TRBV2	CASSPGLGSYEQYF	TGTGCCAGCAGTCCGGGACTAGGCTCCTACGAGCAGTACTTC
TRBJ1-1	-	-	TRBV27	CASSLRQSTEAFF	TGTGCCAGCAGTTTAAGACAGTCCACTGAAGCTTTCTTT
TRBJ1-2	-	-	TRBV5-1	CASSAAGPDYGYTF	TGCGCCAGCAGTGCGGCGGGCCCTGACTATGGCTACACCTTC
TRBJ1-2	-	TRBD1	TRBV29-1	CSARTGDNYGYTF	TGCAGCGCCCGGACAGGGGATAACTATGGCTACACCTTC
TRBJ2-4	-	TRBD2	TRBV28	CASSFPLAGFSIAKNIQYF	TGTGCCAGCAGTTTCCCCCTAGCGGGATTCTCAATAGCCAAAAACATTCAGTACTTC
TRBJ1-2	-	TRBD1	TRBV5-6	CASSWTGGSGYTF	TGTGCCAGCAGCTGGACAGGGGGGTCTGGCTACACCTTC
TRBJ2-3	few	-	TRBV6-6	CASKTAQGPSTDTQYF	TGTGCCAGCAAGACAGCACAGGGCCCTAGCACAGATACGCAGTATTTT
TRBJ1-2	-	-	TRBV2	CASSEVVSDGGRFFYGYTF	TGTGCCAGCAGTGAGGTGGTCAGTGATGGGGGGCGATTCTTCTATGGCTACACCTTC
TRBJ1-2	-	TRBD1	TRBV5-1	CASSVQGQGNYGYTF	TGCGCCAGCAGCGTGCAGGGACAGGGGAACTATGGCTACACCTTC
TRBJ1-1	few	-	TRBV19	CASSIAGAEAFF	TGTGCCAGTAGTATCGCGGGAGCTGAAGCTTTCTTT
TRBJ2-1	-	TRBD1	TRBV9	CASSAQDRAYNEQFF	TGTGCCAGCAGCGCGCAAGACAGGGCCTACAATGAGCAGTTCTTC
TRBJ2-3	few	-	TRBV14	CASRRGDTQYF	TGTGCCAGCAGGCGGGGAGATACGCAGTATTTT
TRBJ2-1	-	TRBD1	TRBV5-8	CASSPGQGPYNEQFF	TGTGCCAGCAGCCCAGGACAGGGCCCTTACAATGAGCAGTTCTTC
TRBJ2-5	once	-	TRBV19	CASSINREWQETQYF	TGTGCCAGTAGTATTAACCGGGAGTGGCAAGAGACCCAGTACTTC
TRBJ1-1	once	-	TRBV19	CASSMGWTEAFF	TGTGCCAGTAGTATGGGATGGACTGAAGCTTTCTTT
TRBJ2-1	-	TRBD1	TRBV4-1	CASSQEARAGGREQFF	TGCGCCAGCAGCCAAGAGGCTAGGGCAGGGGGCCGTGAGCAGTTCTTC
TRBJ2-5	-	TRBD2	TRBV7-6	CASSFTSGSGETQYF	TGTGCCAGCAGCTTTACTAGCGGGAGTGGGGAGACCCAGTACTTC
TRBJ2-1	-	-	TRBV19	CASSMWRPSYNEQFF	TGTGCCAGTAGTATGTGGCGGCCCTCCTACAATGAGCAGTTCTTC
TRBJ2-7	-	-	TRBV2	CASSPLAGRQPNEQYF	TGTGCCAGCAGCCCCCTTGCCGGCCGCCAACCGAACGAGCAGTACTTC
TRBJ2-2	-	TRBD1	TRBV18	CASSSTGGPDTGELFF	TGTGCCAGCTCATCCACAGGGGGACCCGACACCGGGGAGCTGTTTTTT
TRBJ2-6	-	-	TRBV2	CASRVGKGVGANVLTF	TGTGCCAGCAGGGTTGGTAAAGGGGTAGGGGCCAACGTCCTGACTTTC
TRBJ2-7	-	TRBD1	TRBV28	CASSLRVTGLYEQYF	TGTGCCAGCAGTTTACGTGTGACAGGGCTCTACGAGCAGTACTTC
TRBJ2-1	-	TRBD2	TRBV18	CASSPGTSGFNEQFF	TGTGCCAGCTCTCCCGGGACTAGCGGATTCAATGAGCAGTTCTTC
TRBJ2-7	-	-	TRBV5-1	CAISLVSGVGYEQYF	TGCGCCATCAGCTTGGTTTCGGGAGTGGGGTACGAGCAGTACTTC
TRBJ1-1	-	-	TRBV19	CASSIAGDTEAFF	TGTGCCAGTAGTATAGCCGGAGACACTGAAGCTTTCTTT
TRBJ2-3	-	-	TRBV7-2	CASSLVLSTDTQYF	TGTGCCAGCAGCTTAGTCCTTAGCACAGATACGCAGTATTTT